This TCR beta chain was sequenced for a study of blood T cell repertoires in COVID-19. Study-level information: T cells, B-cell-depleted T cells, or PBMCs supplied cDNA or gDNA.

Enrolment of Seattle patients took place during active infection, and they were followed longitudinally. Looked up from germline, CDR1 is MNHEY and CDR2 is SMNVEV (reference sequence). V was cut by 3 bases and J by 9 bases, with 11 bases left in between. CDR3 length equals 12 residues. In the original workflow: Reference gene primer amplification yielded estimated nucleated cell counts. Libraries were prepared by immunoSEQ multiplex PCR; TCRdb keeps only in-frame clonotypes and omits some of them. Clone size and the V and J calls come from that table; the DNA yielded D and trimming. The sample consists of over 55,000 clones, approximately 86% of them appearing once.

This clonotype was obtained from a woman aged 80 or over with COVID-19, enrolled during active disease. This chain joins TRBV27 and TRBJ1-1; weak D call: TRBD1 (6 bases). Sequencing was done on a sample of peripheral blood. The chain's CDR3 is CASSFTRGKAFF. The DNA for the CDR3 is TGTGCCAGCAGTTTCACCAGGGGTAAAGCTTTCTTT.